This passage covers 5 T cell receptor beta chains from one sample sequenced in a study of siplizumab effects on memory and regulatory T cells. Assay used: immunoSEQ multiplex PCR; TCRdb lists only in-frame clones, some missing. The sample records around 110,000 clones, around 94% being singletons. Sequencing was done on a sample of non-Treg CD4+ T cells sorted from blood. The origin of the receptors is a human donor in good health.

The chain uses TRBV2 and TRBJ2-1; TRBD1 matches 9 bases. There are 15 residues in the CDR3. The V gene end was trimmed by 7 bases and the J gene end by 7 bases; junction bases not matched to a gene: 11. The germline CDR1 and CDR2 sequences are SNHLY and FYNNEI. The CDR3 nucleotides read TGTGCCAGCAAGCCTGACAGGGGGAACCAGAATGAGCAGTTCTTC. This codes for CASKPDRGNQNEQFF.

The J gene is TRBJ1-1, the V gene TRBV29-1; 10 positions match TRBD1. The CDR3 contains 14 residues. Germline V gene sequence: CDR1 SQVTM, CDR2 ANQGSEA. The V and J ends lost 5 bases and 4 bases, in that order; junction bases with no gene match: 7. In nucleotides, the CDR3 is TGCAGCGTTTGGGACAGGGGCCTAAGCACTGAAGCTTTCTTT. Translation: CSVWDRGLSTEAFF.

CDR3 in amino acids: CASSPPGQGDYEQYF. The DNA of the CDR3 is TGTGCCAGCTCACCACCGGGACAGGGGGACTACGAGCAGTACTTC. This chain links TRBV18 with TRBJ2-7; TRBD1 matches at 11 bases. Germline V CDR1 and CDR2: KGHSH, LQKENI. Losses at the gene ends were 0 bases for V and 3 bases for J; bases not matched to a gene: 1. The CDR3 consists of 15 residues.

This clone was picked up one time. The genes are TRBV7-2 and TRBJ2-1, with 9 bases identical to TRBD1. The CDR3 spans 15 residues. V lost 5 bases, J lost 10 bases, and 12 bases stayed unmatched. Germline assignment: CDR1 SGHTA and CDR2 FQGNSA. The DNA of the CDR3 is TGTGCCAGCAGCCACCGGGACAGGGTTGTTGGGGAGCAGTTCTTC. Its protein is CASSHRDRVVGEQFF.

The CDR3 loop is CASSYSIDTEAFF. CDR3 DNA sequence: TGTGCCAGCAGTTACTCGATCGACACTGAAGCTTTCTTT. The V gene is TRBV6-5, the J gene TRBJ1-1; no definite D call. Between the trimmed V and J ends, which lost 0 bases and 3 bases, there was a span of 5 bases. The CDR3 loop spans 13 amino acids. The germline V gene encodes CDR1 MNHEY and CDR2 SVGAGI.